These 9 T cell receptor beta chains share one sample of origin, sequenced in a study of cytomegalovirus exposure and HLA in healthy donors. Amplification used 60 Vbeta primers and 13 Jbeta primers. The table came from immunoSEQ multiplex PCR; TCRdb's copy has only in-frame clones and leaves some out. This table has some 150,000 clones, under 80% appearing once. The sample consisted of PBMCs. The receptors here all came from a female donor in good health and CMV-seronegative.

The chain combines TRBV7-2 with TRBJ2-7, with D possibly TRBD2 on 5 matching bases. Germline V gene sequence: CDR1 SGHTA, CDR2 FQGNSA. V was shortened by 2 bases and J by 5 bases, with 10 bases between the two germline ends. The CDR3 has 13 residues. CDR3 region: CASSLNSRDEQYF. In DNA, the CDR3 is TGTGCCAGCAGCTTAAACTCGAGGGACGAGCAGTACTTC.

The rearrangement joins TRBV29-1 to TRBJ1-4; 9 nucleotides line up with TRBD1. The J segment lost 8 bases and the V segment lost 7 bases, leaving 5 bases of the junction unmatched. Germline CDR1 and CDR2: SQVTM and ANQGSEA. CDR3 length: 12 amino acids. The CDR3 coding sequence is TGCAGCGGGAGAGGGACAGGGGAAAAACTGTTTTTT. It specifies CSGRGTGEKLFF. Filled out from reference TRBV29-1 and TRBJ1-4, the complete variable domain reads SAVISQKPSRDICQRGTSLTIQCQVDSQVTMMFWYRQQPGQSLTLIATANQGSEATYESGFVIDKFPISRPNLTFSTLTVSNMSPEDSSIYLCSGRGTGEKLFFGSGTQLSVL.

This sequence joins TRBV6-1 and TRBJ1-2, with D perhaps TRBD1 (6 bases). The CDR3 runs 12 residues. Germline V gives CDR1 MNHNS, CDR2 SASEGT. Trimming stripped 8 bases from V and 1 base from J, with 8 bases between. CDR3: CASWTVNYGYTF. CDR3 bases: TGTGCCAGCTGGACAGTTAACTATGGCTACACCTTC.

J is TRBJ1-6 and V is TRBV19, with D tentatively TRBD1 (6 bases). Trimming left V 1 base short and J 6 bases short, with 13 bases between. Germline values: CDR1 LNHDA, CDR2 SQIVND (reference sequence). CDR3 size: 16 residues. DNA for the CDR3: TGTGCCAGTAGTATAGTCCCGGACAGCCGTAATTCACCCCTCCACTTT. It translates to CASSIVPDSRNSPLHF.

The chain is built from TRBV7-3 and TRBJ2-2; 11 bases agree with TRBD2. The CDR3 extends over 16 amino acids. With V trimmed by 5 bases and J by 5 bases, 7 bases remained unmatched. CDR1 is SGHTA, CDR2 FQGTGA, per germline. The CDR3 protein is CASSGTSGRRTGELFF. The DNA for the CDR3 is TGTGCCAGCAGCGGTACTAGCGGGAGACGGACCGGGGAGCTGTTTTTT.

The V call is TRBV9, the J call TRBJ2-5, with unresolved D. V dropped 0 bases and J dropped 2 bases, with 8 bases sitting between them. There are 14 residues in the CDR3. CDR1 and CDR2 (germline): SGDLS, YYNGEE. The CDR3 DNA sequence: TGTGCCAGCAGCGTAGATAGTTCTCAAGAGACCCAGTACTTC. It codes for CASSVDSSQETQYF.

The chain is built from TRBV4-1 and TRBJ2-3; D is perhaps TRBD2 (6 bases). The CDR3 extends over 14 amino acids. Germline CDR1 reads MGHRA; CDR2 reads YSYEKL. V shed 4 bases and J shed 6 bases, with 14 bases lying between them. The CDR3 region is CASSLLASPDTQYF. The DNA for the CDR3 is TGCGCCAGCAGCCTGCTAGCGTCCCCGGATACGCAGTATTTT.

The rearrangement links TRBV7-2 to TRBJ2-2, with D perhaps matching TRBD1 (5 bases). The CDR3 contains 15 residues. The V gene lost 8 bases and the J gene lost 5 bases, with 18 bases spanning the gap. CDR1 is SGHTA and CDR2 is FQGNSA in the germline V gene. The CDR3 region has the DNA TGTGCCAGCCCTGTGGGGCAGATTGGGACCGGGGAGCTGTTTTTT. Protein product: CASPVGQIGTGELFF.

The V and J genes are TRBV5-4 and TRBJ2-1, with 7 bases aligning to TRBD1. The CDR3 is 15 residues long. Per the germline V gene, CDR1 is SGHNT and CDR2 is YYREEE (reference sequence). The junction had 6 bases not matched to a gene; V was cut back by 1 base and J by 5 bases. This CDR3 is CASSLQRGLDNEQFF. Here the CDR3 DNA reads TGTGCCAGCAGCTTGCAAAGGGGGCTTGACAATGAGCAGTTCTTC. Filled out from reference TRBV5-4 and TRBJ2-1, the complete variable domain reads ETGVTQSPTHLIKTRGQQVTLRCSSQSGHNTVSWYQQALGQGPQFIFQYYREEENGRGNFPPRFSGLQFPNYSSELNVNALELDDSALYLCASSLQRGLDNEQFFGPGTRLTVL.